This T cell receptor beta chain was sequenced in a study of T-cell reconstitution after alpha-beta-depleted transplantation in children. The sample holds many counts of this clonotype. Construction of the TCRbeta library involved unique molecular identifiers. TCRdb processed the PCR reads anew with MiXCR; each CDR3 protein has one entry. The data hold some 200,000 distinct CDR3 sequences, with approximately 15% observed a single time. The TCR was taken from a human donor who donated a stem cell graft to a child with acute lymphoblastic leukemia. The sequencing here drew on PBMCs from the stem cell graft donor, taken from the stem cell graft.

The CDR3 nucleotides read TGTGCCAGCAGCCCACGGACAGGGGAAGTGTACGAGCAGTACTTC. It encodes CASSPRTGEVYEQYF. The chain is built from TRBV7-6 and TRBJ2-7, with 9 bases fitting TRBD1. Per germline, CDR1 SGHVS and CDR2 FNYEAQ. This CDR3 is 15 amino acids long. V shed 5 bases, J shed 4 bases, and the junction held 9 bases outside the gene matches.